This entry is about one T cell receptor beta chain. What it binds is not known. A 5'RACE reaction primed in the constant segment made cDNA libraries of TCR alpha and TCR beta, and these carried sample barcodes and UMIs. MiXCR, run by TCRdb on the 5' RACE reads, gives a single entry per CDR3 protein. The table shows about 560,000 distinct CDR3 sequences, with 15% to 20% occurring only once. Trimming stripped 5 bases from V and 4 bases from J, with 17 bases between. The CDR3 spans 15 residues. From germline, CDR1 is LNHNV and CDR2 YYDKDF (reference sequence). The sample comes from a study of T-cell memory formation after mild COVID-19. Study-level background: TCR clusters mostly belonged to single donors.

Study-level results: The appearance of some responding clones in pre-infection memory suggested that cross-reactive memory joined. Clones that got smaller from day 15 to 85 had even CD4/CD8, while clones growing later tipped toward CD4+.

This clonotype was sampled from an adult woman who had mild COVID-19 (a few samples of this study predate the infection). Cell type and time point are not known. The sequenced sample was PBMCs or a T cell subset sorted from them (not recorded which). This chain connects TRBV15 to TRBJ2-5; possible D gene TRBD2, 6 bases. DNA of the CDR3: TGTGCCACCAGCTACCCGTTCGGAGGGTCAGAGACCCAGTACTTC. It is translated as CATSYPFGGSETQYF.